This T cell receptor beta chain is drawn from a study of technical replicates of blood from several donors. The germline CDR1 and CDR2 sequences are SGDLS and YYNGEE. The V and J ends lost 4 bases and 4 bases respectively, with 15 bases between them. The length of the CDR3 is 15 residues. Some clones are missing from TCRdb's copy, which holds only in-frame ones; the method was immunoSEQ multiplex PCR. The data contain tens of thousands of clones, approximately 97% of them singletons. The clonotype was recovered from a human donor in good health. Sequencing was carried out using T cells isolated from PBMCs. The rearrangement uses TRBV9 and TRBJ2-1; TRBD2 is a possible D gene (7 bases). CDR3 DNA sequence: TGTGCCAGCAGCCGAATTGGGGGGGCTTACAATGAGCAGTTCTTC. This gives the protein CASSRIGGAYNEQFF.